This entry features one T cell receptor (beta chain) sequence. Its antigen is currently unknown. Just one base apart from a much larger clone, this may be a read error. Documented time point: newly diagnosed GD, antithyroid drugs for less than 3 months. Following extraction of RNA from PBMCs, that RNA was used to make the TCR library. This specimen belongs to a study of regulatory T cells in long-lasting Graves disease. Whole-study results and caveats: Accuracy was possibly reduced by small sample size.

iRepertoire HTBI primers and Arm-PCR of CDR3 regions built TCR beta libraries. TCRdb called the multiplex PCR reads again in MiXCR, with one record for every CDR3 protein. The table has around 400,000 distinct CDR3 sequences, approximately 15% seen once; the top ten hold roughly 7.7%. The CDR3 runs to 12 residues. CDR1 and CDR2 (germline): SGHAT, FQNNGV. These same data were also listed under a study on T cells in Graves' hyperthyroidism and ophthalmopathy. According to that study: The study excluded patients with uncontrolled infection, other autoimmune disease, pregnancy or lactation.

This chain joins TRBV11-2 and TRBJ2-7; D remains unclear. Material: peripheral blood mononuclear cells (PBMCs), obtained at new diagnosis, from a patient treated with antithyroid drugs. This receptor was obtained from a woman between 35 and 50 years old with Graves disease. The CDR3 DNA reads TGTGCCAGCAGCTTAGTGTTTAGTGAGCGGTACTTC. As protein: CASSLVFSERYF.